Below, 10 T cell receptor beta chains from the same sample are listed, as sequenced in a study of shared clonotypes between healthy human individuals. TCRdb's copy holds only in-frame clones and misses some; the assay was immunoSEQ multiplex PCR. Among approximately 1.4 million clones listed, roughly 98% were seen once. The specimen sequenced was naive CD4+ T cells sorted from blood. Documented subset: CD45RA+ positively selected. The receptor source for this set is a young man in good health.

The chain recombines TRBV28 with TRBJ2-5; D may match TRBD1 or TRBD2 (5 bases each). The V and J ends lost 6 bases and 4 bases respectively, with 9 bases between them. The CDR3 consists of 12 residues. Germline lookup yields CDR1 MDHEN and CDR2 SYDVKM. The CDR3 loop reads CASSLGTETQYF. The CDR3 DNA follows: TGTGCCAGCAGCTTGGGGACAGAGACCCAGTACTTC.

V usage is TRBV4-1 and J usage is TRBJ2-7; TRBD2 aligns across 9 bases. Trimming at V came to 2 bases and at J to 5 bases, leaving 13 bases not matched to a gene. The germline gives CDR1 MGHRA, CDR2 YSYEKL. There are 17 residues in the CDR3. CDR3 bases: TGCGCCAGCAGCCAATACGTCCTGGCGGGAGGGCCCCACGAGCAGTACTTC. This encodes CASSQYVLAGGPHEQYF.

This chain uses TRBV27 with TRBJ2-7; a possible D gene is TRBD2 (5 bases). The CDR3 contains 15 residues. V lost 1 base, J lost 0 bases, and 10 bases lay in between. CDR1 is MNHEY and CDR2 is SMNVEV in the germline V gene (reference sequence). The CDR3 nucleotides are TGTGCCAGCAGTTTATTGGCGGGCCACTCCTACGAGCAGTACTTC. Translated: CASSLLAGHSYEQYF.

The J gene is TRBJ2-3, the V gene TRBV5-4; D is ambiguous. Trimming left V 0 bases short and J 2 bases short, with 10 bases between. CDR1 and CDR2 (germline): SGHNT, YYREEE (reference sequence). The length of the CDR3 is 15 residues. CDR3 bases: TGTGCCAGCAGCTTGGTTTCGGCGAACACAGATACGCAGTATTTT. It encodes CASSLVSANTDTQYF.

The chain has TRBV2 and TRBJ1-4; D remains unclear. CDR1 and CDR2 (germline): SNHLY, FYNNEI. This CDR3 has 17 residues. The V end was cut by 2 bases, the J end by 8 bases, with 21 bases between. The DNA for the CDR3 is TGTGCCAGCAGTGAAATAGGGAGGGCAACTAAGGAGGAAAAACTGTTTTTT. Protein: CASSEIGRATKEEKLFF.

This clone was seen once. In DNA, the CDR3 is TGTGCCAGCATCACCGCGGGGCCTTCCTACGAGCAGTACTTC. It encodes CASITAGPSYEQYF. V and J are TRBV28 and TRBJ2-7; D is possibly TRBD2 (6 bases). CDR3 length equals 14 residues. CDR1 and CDR2 (germline): MDHEN, SYDVKM. V lost 7 bases and J 1 base, leaving 14 bases between the germline ends.

The chain joins TRBV19 to TRBJ2-3, with D unresolved. Germline loops: CDR1 LNHDA, CDR2 SQIVND (reference sequence). The CDR3 totals 15 residues. V was clipped by 4 bases and J by 0 bases, with 11 bases between them. In DNA, the CDR3 is TGTGCCAGTAGTAAACCGACCCCTAGCACAGATACGCAGTATTTT. As protein: CASSKPTPSTDTQYF.

A remark on this clone: The sample has other DNA sequences that encode this CDR3 too. J is TRBJ2-1 and V is TRBV28; TRBD2 matches at 11 bases. Trimming took 5 bases from V and 2 from J; bases not matched to a gene: 2. The germline gives CDR1 MDHEN, CDR2 SYDVKM. CDR3 length: 15 residues. CDR3 sequence reads: CASSPLAGAYNEQFF. The CDR3 DNA is TGTGCCAGCAGTCCACTAGCGGGGGCCTACAATGAGCAGTTCTTC. Full variable domain (outside the CDR3, taken from reference TRBV28 and TRBJ2-1): DVKVTQSSRYLVKRTGEKVFLECVQDMDHENMFWYRQDPGLGLRLIYFSYDVKMKEKGDIPEGYSVSREKKERFSLILESASTNQTSMYLCASSPLAGAYNEQFFGPGTRLTVL.

J is TRBJ2-5 and V is TRBV18; 7 bases agree with TRBD2. Germline V gene sequence: CDR1 KGHSH, CDR2 LQKENI. The V and J ends lost 3 bases and 4 bases, in that order; junction bases with no gene match: 11. The CDR3 is 16 amino acids. CDR3 nucleotide sequence: TGTGCCAGCTCACCGGTCAGGCAGCGGGAAGGAGAGACCCAGTACTTC. It is translated as CASSPVRQREGETQYF.

The rearrangement joins TRBV5-1 to TRBJ2-5; weak D call: TRBD1 (5 bases). The ends were cut back, 2 bases at V and 1 base at J, with 9 bases in the middle. Germline CDR1 is SGHRS and CDR2 is YFSETQ. The CDR3 extends over 14 amino acids. The CDR3 coding sequence is TGCGCCAGCAGCTTCCGACAGCTCCAAGAGACCCAGTACTTC. It is translated as CASSFRQLQETQYF.